These T cell receptor beta chains were read from a single sample in a study of control samples from healthy donors and cancer patients. Profiled with immunoSEQ multiplex PCR; TCRdb holds only in-frame clones, not every one. The data show around 100,000 clones, over 85% seen once. Specimen: blood. The receptors originated from a human donor in good health. The donor label of this sample is uncertain. Both conserved end residues are part of each CDR3. Each record gives: V gene, clone size, J gene, D gene, CDR3 DNA, CDR3 protein. A D gene is named only where the DNA matches it firmly. The size field is filled for only some rows; it gives once, few, many or a size class.

V: TRBV5-1
size: -
J: TRBJ1-2
D: -
DNA: TGCGCCAGCAGCTTGAGCAGGGCGAACTATGGCTACACCTTC
CDR3: CASSLSRANYGYTF

V: TRBV15
size: -
J: TRBJ1-5
D: -
DNA: TGTGCCACCAGCAGAGGACCCAGCAATCAGCCCCAGCATTTT
CDR3: CATSRGPSNQPQHF

V: TRBV18
size: -
J: TRBJ1-2
D: -
DNA: TGTGCCAGCTCACCAACCGATAACTATGGCTACACCTTC
CDR3: CASSPTDNYGYTF

V: TRBV7-6
size: -
J: TRBJ1-1
D: -
DNA: TGTGCCAGCAGTACCCAACAGGGCTTGAACACTGAAGCTTTCTTT
CDR3: CASSTQQGLNTEAFF

V: TRBV15
size: few
J: TRBJ2-3
D: TRBD1
DNA: TGTGCCACCAGCAGAGCAGGGGGCAGCGCAGATACGCAGTATTTT
CDR3: CATSRAGGSADTQYF

V: TRBV28
size: -
J: TRBJ2-1
D: TRBD1
DNA: TGTGCCAGCCAAGGACAGGGGCCTTCCGGTCTTGGGCAGTTCTTC
CDR3: CASQGQGPSGLGQFF

V: TRBV5-8
size: -
J: TRBJ1-6
D: -
DNA: TGTGCCAGCAGCTTGCTGGTTTATTCACCCCTCCACTTT
CDR3: CASSLLVYSPLHF

V: TRBV28
size: -
J: TRBJ1-1
D: -
DNA: TGTGCCAGCGGGGACACTGAAGCTTTCTTT
CDR3: CASGDTEAFF

V: TRBV5-6
size: -
J: TRBJ2-1
D: -
DNA: TGTGCCAGCAATACAGGGAGCTCCTACAATGAGCAGTTCTTC
CDR3: CASNTGSSYNEQFF

V: TRBV5-1
size: few
J: TRBJ1-6
D: TRBD1
DNA: TGCGCCAGCAGCAGTGACAGGGATAGAAGTTCACCCCTCCACTTT
CDR3: CASSSDRDRSSPLHF

V: TRBV6-5
size: -
J: TRBJ1-3
D: -
DNA: TGTGCCAGCAGTTACTCGAAGACGGGCGGAAACACCATATATTTT
CDR3: CASSYSKTGGNTIYF

V: TRBV19
size: -
J: TRBJ2-3
D: TRBD2
DNA: TGTGCCAGTAGTCCCTTAGCGGGGGAGATCACAGATACGCAGTATTTT
CDR3: CASSPLAGEITDTQYF

V: TRBV19
size: -
J: TRBJ1-1
D: TRBD1
DNA: TGTGCCAGTAGCCGCCGGGACAGTGCACGGGGGGCTTTCTTT
CDR3: CASSRRDSARGAFF

V: TRBV12-5
size: -
J: TRBJ2-5
D: -
DNA: TGTGCTAGTGGTGCCCCAGGGGTCTCGTACCAAGAGACCCAGTACTTC
CDR3: CASGAPGVSYQETQYF

V: TRBV7-9
size: -
J: TRBJ2-3
D: TRBD1
DNA: TGTGCCAGCAGCAGACAGGGCCTAAGCACAGATACGCAGTATTTT
CDR3: CASSRQGLSTDTQYF

V: TRBV7-6
size: -
J: TRBJ1-1
D: TRBD1
DNA: TGTGCCAGCAGCAAACAGGGGGATCTTGCTGAAGCTTTCTTT
CDR3: CASSKQGDLAEAFF

V: TRBV6-1
size: -
J: TRBJ2-5
D: -
DNA: TGTGCCAGCAGTGAAATTTCGGACCGCCTAAACCGGGAGACCCAGTACTTC
CDR3: CASSEISDRLNRETQYF

V: TRBV2
size: -
J: TRBJ1-2
D: TRBD1
DNA: TGTGCCAGCAGTACCGGGACAGGGGCTGGCTACACCTTC
CDR3: CASSTGTGAGYTF

V: TRBV9
size: once
J: TRBJ1-4
D: TRBD1
DNA: TGTGCCAGCAGCTCGGGACAGGGTAGGGAAAAACTGTTTTTT
CDR3: CASSSGQGREKLFF

V: TRBV7-3
size: -
J: TRBJ2-2
D: -
DNA: TGTGCCAGCAGCTCCAACCCTTTTAACCCCCCACCTTCCGGGGAGCTGTTTTTT
CDR3: CASSSNPFNPPPSGELFF

V: TRBV29-1
size: -
J: TRBJ1-2
D: -
DNA: TGCAGCGTTGTAAGGGGGGGCTATGGCTACACCTTC
CDR3: CSVVRGGYGYTF

V: TRBV7-9
size: -
J: TRBJ2-7
D: -
DNA: TGTGCCAGCAGCCCCCCAGCAGCCTACGAGCAGTACTTC
CDR3: CASSPPAAYEQYF

V: TRBV7-9
size: -
J: TRBJ1-5
D: -
DNA: TGTGCCAGCAGCTTGAATAGCAATCAGCCCCAGCATTTT
CDR3: CASSLNSNQPQHF

V: TRBV6-6
size: once
J: TRBJ1-5
D: -
DNA: TGTGCCAGCAGTCGGGGGCAGGGTCAGCCCCAGCATTTT
CDR3: CASSRGQGQPQHF

V: TRBV29-1
size: -
J: TRBJ2-2
D: -
DNA: TGCAGCGTTGAAGGACTTAGGGACGAGAACACCGGGGAGCTGTTTTTT
CDR3: CSVEGLRDENTGELFF

V: TRBV6-1
size: -
J: TRBJ2-1
D: -
DNA: TGTGCCAGCAGTGAGGGGTACAATGAGCAGTTCTTC
CDR3: CASSEGYNEQFF

V: TRBV4-1
size: once
J: TRBJ2-1
D: TRBD1
DNA: TGCGCCAGCAGCCAAGAGTGGGGACAGGGGCGCAATGAGCAGTTCTTC
CDR3: CASSQEWGQGRNEQFF

V: TRBV7-2
size: -
J: TRBJ1-2
D: -
DNA: TGTGCCAGCAGCTTTCGGACGGGGACGAACTATGGCTACACCTTC
CDR3: CASSFRTGTNYGYTF

V: TRBV3-1/TRBV3-2
size: -
J: TRBJ1-1
D: -
DNA: TGTGCCAGCAGCCAAGATTCCGGGTTCAACACTGAAGCTTTCTTT
CDR3: CASSQDSGFNTEAFF

V: TRBV7-2
size: -
J: TRBJ2-3
D: -
DNA: TGTGCCAGCAGCTCAATTTCGTGGGGAGATACGCAGTATTTT
CDR3: CASSSISWGDTQYF